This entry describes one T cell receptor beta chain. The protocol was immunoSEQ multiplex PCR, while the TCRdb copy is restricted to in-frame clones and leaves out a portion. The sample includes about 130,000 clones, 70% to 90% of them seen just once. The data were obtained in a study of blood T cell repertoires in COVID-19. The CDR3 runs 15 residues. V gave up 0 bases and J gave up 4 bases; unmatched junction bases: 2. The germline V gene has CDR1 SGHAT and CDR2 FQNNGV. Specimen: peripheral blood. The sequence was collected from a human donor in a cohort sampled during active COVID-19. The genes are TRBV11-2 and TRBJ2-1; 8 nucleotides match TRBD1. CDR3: CASSLDRGQYNEQFF. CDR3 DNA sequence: TGTGCCAGCAGCTTAGACAGGGGGCAATACAATGAGCAGTTCTTC.